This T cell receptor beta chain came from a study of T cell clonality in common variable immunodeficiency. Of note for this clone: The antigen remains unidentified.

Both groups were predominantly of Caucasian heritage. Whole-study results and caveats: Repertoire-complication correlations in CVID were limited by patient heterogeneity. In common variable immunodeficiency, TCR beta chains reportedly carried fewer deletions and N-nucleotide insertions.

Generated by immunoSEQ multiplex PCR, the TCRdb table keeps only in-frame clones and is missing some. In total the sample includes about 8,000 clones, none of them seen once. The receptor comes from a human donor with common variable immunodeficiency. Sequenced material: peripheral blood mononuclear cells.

The sequenced part of the CDR3 DNA is TGCGCCAGCACCCCGGGACTAGCAGGCGAG. It is translated as CASTPGLAGE. The entire CDR3 protein is CASTPGLAGEQYF. V usage is TRBV10-2 and J usage is TRBJ2-7; 9 bases map to TRBD2. Read sequence stops 3 residues before the CDR3 end, and the germline J gene provides the missing end. The CDR3 is 13 residues long. The germline CDR1 and CDR2 sequences are WSHSY and SAAADI. Germline trimming cut 7 bases from V and 6 bases from J; bases unmatched to any gene: 7.